The 18 T cell receptor beta chains given below trace back to one sample, sequenced in a study of early T cells in non-severe SARS-CoV-2 infection (dated by TCRdb to the early 2020s). The receptor library was made with 5' RACE. Sequenced using a NextSeq 500. The raw public data were reprocessed by TCRdb itself: fastp quality trimming at Q25, MiXCR clonotype calling, in-frame beta chains only. One record per CDR3 amino acid sequence lists the most common genes and DNA. This sample lists fewer than 65,000 distinct CDR3 sequences; less than 9.5% were detected once. The ten biggest clones cover 10% of the sample. Source: whole blood, taken at baseline. These receptors were collected from an adult who was a healthcare worker with PCR-confirmed SARS-CoV-2 infection or an uninfected control (not recorded which).

V usage is TRBV4-1 and J usage is TRBJ2-1, with 7 bases aligning to TRBD2. This CDR3 has 17 residues. Germline CDR1 MGHRA, CDR2 YSYEKL. With V trimmed by 0 bases and J by 2 bases, 7 bases remained unmatched. The CDR3 sequence: CASSQDGSGLAYNEQFF. Written as DNA, the CDR3 is TGCGCCAGCAGCCAAGATGGGAGCGGACTAGCCTACAATGAGCAGTTCTTC.

This clonotype showed up many times. The chain combines TRBV6-5 with TRBJ1-3, with D hard to call. From germline, CDR1 is MNHEY and CDR2 SVGAGI. CDR3 length: 15 residues. With 2 bases removed from V and 4 bases from J, the gap between germline ends came to 12 bases. The DNA for the CDR3 is TGTGCCAGCAGTTACGCCCCGGCCCGGGGAAACACCATATATTTT. Translating gives CASSYAPARGNTIYF.

This clonotype was seen a handful of times. The chain links TRBV7-2 to TRBJ2-2; 14 nucleotides match TRBD2. Germline CDR1 and CDR2: SGHTA and FQGNSA. The CDR3 covers 19 residues. Trimming took 5 bases from V and 0 from J; bases not matched to a gene: 8. This chain's CDR3 is CASSPGLAGDLANTGELFF. In DNA, the CDR3 is TGTGCCAGCAGCCCGGGACTAGCGGGAGATCTAGCGAACACCGGGGAGCTGTTTTTT.

This clonotype has a count of ten or more. J is TRBJ2-1 and V is TRBV28; TRBD2 matches at 8 bases. The CDR3 has 14 amino acids. The ends lost 7 bases at V and 8 bases at J; junction bases unmatched: 10. Per the germline V gene, CDR1 is MDHEN and CDR2 is SYDVKM. The CDR3 DNA sequence: TGTGCCAGCAACCCCAGCGGGAGAGCCTATGAGCAGTTCTTC. It specifies CASNPSGRAYEQFF.

This chain uses TRBV27 with TRBJ2-7; the D gene could be TRBD1 or TRBD2 (5 bases each). Germline V lookup: CDR1 MNHEY, CDR2 SMNVEV (reference sequence). Between the trimmed V and J ends, which lost 6 bases and 0 bases, there was a span of 12 bases. The CDR3 loop spans 14 amino acids. In nucleotides, the CDR3 is TGTGCCAGCAGCACCGGGGCAGACTCCTACGAGCAGTACTTC. Its protein product is CASSTGADSYEQYF.

This sequence joins TRBV18 and TRBJ2-3; TRBD2 aligns across 8 bases. The CDR3 has 17 residues. V was pared by 3 bases and J by 3 bases, with 11 bases of the junction left unmatched. CDR1 and CDR2 from the germline V gene are KGHSH and LQKENI. The CDR3 loop reads CASSPYGGGGPTDTQYF. CDR3 DNA: TGTGCCAGCTCACCCTACGGGGGGGGAGGGCCGACAGATACGCAGTATTTT.

The rearrangement joins TRBV7-2 to TRBJ2-7, with D unclear. This CDR3 contains 13 residues. V was shortened by 3 bases and J by 0 bases, with 6 bases between the two germline ends. Germline V gene sequence: CDR1 SGHTA, CDR2 FQGNSA. The CDR3 region has the DNA TGTGCCAGCAGCTTCCAAAGCTCCTACGAGCAGTACTTC. Translation: CASSFQSSYEQYF.

This sequence joins TRBV5-6 and TRBJ1-6; D remains ambiguous. V lost 4 bases and J 11 bases, leaving 16 bases between the germline ends. The germline V gene encodes CDR1 SGHDT and CDR2 YYEEEE. This CDR3 has 14 residues. DNA of the CDR3: TGTGCCAGCAGCGCGAAGCCCGGGGTGGCACCCCTCCACTTT. This gives the protein CASSAKPGVAPLHF.

This clonotype was recorded many times. This sequence joins TRBV7-9 and TRBJ1-5, with D uncertain. This CDR3 has 15 residues. Looked up from germline, CDR1 is SEHNR and CDR2 is FQNEAQ (reference sequence). V was trimmed by 4 bases and J by 1 base, leaving 11 bases between them. The CDR3 loop is CASSYAGNSNQPQHF. CDR3 DNA: TGTGCCAGCAGCTATGCCGGGAACAGCAATCAGCCCCAGCATTTT.

The chain links TRBV24-1 to TRBJ2-1; 12 bases are a match to TRBD2. This CDR3 has 15 amino acids. Germline CDR1 reads KGHDR; CDR2 reads SFDVKD. V shed 3 bases, J shed 6 bases, and the junction held 2 bases outside the gene matches. The DNA for the CDR3 is TGTGCCACCAGTGATGAGACTAGCGGGAGCAATGAGCAGTTCTTC. Protein sequence: CATSDETSGSNEQFF.

This clonotype was seen ten or more times. The rearrangement uses TRBV7-6 and TRBJ2-7; D is undetermined. The CDR3 has 14 amino acids. Germline V gene sequence: CDR1 SGHVS, CDR2 FNYEAQ. Trimming took 1 base from V and 6 from J, leaving 13 bases between them. The CDR3 spells CASSLGLGVGEQYF. The CDR3 DNA follows: TGTGCCAGCAGCTTAGGCCTGGGTGTTGGCGAGCAGTACTTC.

This clonotype has only a few counts. The genes are TRBV28 and TRBJ2-4; D is uncertain. V was shortened by 2 bases and J by 2 bases, with 7 bases between the two germline ends. This CDR3 has 14 residues. Germline V gives CDR1 MDHEN, CDR2 SYDVKM. CDR3 nucleotide sequence: TGTGCCAGCAGTTTAACTGGTTCCAAAAACATTCAGTACTTC. This encodes CASSLTGSKNIQYF.

This clonotype was found many times. The chain carries TRBV7-6 and TRBJ2-3; weak D call: TRBD1 (6 bases). CDR3 length: 16 residues. Looked up from germline, CDR1 is SGHVS and CDR2 is FNYEAQ. Trimming removed 4 bases from V and 8 bases from J, with 22 bases in between. CDR3 region: CASSSIRGLGVGTQYF. The DNA for the CDR3 is TGTGCCAGCAGCTCCATAAGGGGGTTAGGGGTTGGTACGCAGTATTTT.

This clonotype was seen ten or more times. The rearrangement uses TRBV29-1 and TRBJ2-7, with D possibly being TRBD2 (6 bases). The CDR3 has 13 amino acids. CDR1 and CDR2 from the germline V gene are SQVTM and ANQGSEA. The germline V and J ends were trimmed by 6 bases and 6 bases, with 18 bases remaining between them. CDR3 loop: CSVQWGLEGEQYF. CDR3 DNA: TGCAGCGTGCAATGGGGACTCGAGGGCGAGCAGTACTTC.

This clonotype was detected a few times. The gene calls are TRBV15 and TRBJ2-3; D is uncertain. The germline V gene encodes CDR1 LNHNV and CDR2 YYDKDF (reference sequence). This CDR3 comprises 13 residues. V lost 5 bases and J 7 bases, leaving 13 bases between the germline ends. The CDR3 bases are TGTGCCACCAGCTCACCCCAGTTGAATACGCAGTATTTT. Translation: CATSSPQLNTQYF.

This chain joins TRBV4-1 and TRBJ2-7; no clear D. The CDR3 runs to 13 residues. Trimming stripped 2 bases from V and 6 bases from J, with 11 bases between. Germline values: CDR1 MGHRA, CDR2 YSYEKL. The CDR3 reads CASSQYKQTEQYF. The CDR3 DNA sequence: TGCGCCAGCAGCCAATACAAACAGACCGAGCAGTACTTC.

This clonotype was recorded at least ten times. CDR3 DNA sequence: TGTGCCAGCACCCCTGAGGCGGGGCTGTACAATGAGCAGTTCTTC. It yields the protein CASTPEAGLYNEQFF. The gene calls are TRBV12-3 or TRBV12-4 and TRBJ2-1, with D maybe TRBD2 (6 bases). Trimming cost V 7 bases and J 4 bases, with 17 bases left between them. The CDR3 has 15 amino acids.

The J gene is TRBJ1-3, the V gene TRBV27, with TRBD1 matching over 8 bases. The CDR3 length is 17 residues. Germline V gene lookup returns CDR1 MNHEY and CDR2 SMNVEV (reference sequence). The V and J ends lost 5 bases and 4 bases, in that order; junction bases with no gene match: 13. CDR3 region: CASSPAPGQGLGNTIYF. In DNA, the CDR3 is TGTGCCAGCAGTCCGGCCCCCGGACAGGGACTGGGAAACACCATATATTTT.